A selection of T cell receptor beta chains follows, all from one sample in a study of T cells in Graves' hyperthyroidism and ophthalmopathy. TCRdb re-derived calls from the multiplex PCR reads in MiXCR, one entry per CDR3 protein. The profile shows about 250,000 distinct CDR3 sequences, roughly 22% of them singletons. The sample taken for sequencing was blood. These receptors originate from a man aged 25 to 45 with Graves' ophthalmopathy. Both conserved end residues are part of each CDR3. The order of the fields is clone size, J gene, V gene, D gene, CDR3 protein, CDR3 DNA. The D gene is left open where the match is weak. Some rows mark clone size as missing; the rest say once, few, many or name a class of expanded clone.

>-|TRBJ2-3|TRBV6-1|TRBD2
CASRLTSGTRGDTQYF
TGTGCCAGCAGGCTGACTAGCGGGACTAGAGGAGATACGCAGTATTTT
>-|TRBJ2-2|TRBV18|-
CASSHPQGFPSELFF
TGTGCCAGCTCACACCCCCAGGGGTTCCCATCGGAGCTGTTTTTT
>-|TRBJ1-1|TRBV6-1|TRBD1
CTSRTGLNTEAFF
TGTACCAGCCGGACAGGGTTGAACACTGAAGCTTTCTTT
>-|TRBJ1-1|TRBV12-3/TRBV12-4|-
CASSREADTEAFF
TGTGCCAGCAGTCGTGAGGCCGACACTGAAGCTTTCTTT
>-|TRBJ2-1|TRBV12-3/TRBV12-4|TRBD2
CASSRTSVYEQFF
TGTGCCAGCAGTCGGACTAGCGTATATGAGCAGTTCTTC
>few|TRBJ1-1|TRBV7-2|-
CASSPFGGWGTEAFF
TGTGCCAGCAGCCCCTTCGGGGGGTGGGGGACTGAAGCTTTCTTT
>many|TRBJ2-7|TRBV3-1|-
CASSHAPTSRSYEQYF
TGTGCCAGCAGCCACGCCCCGACTAGTCGGTCCTACGAGCAGTACTTC
>many|TRBJ1-1|TRBV11-1|-
CASSLEGDFEAFF
TGTGCCAGCAGCTTAGAGGGGGACTTCGAAGCTTTCTTT
>many|TRBJ1-5|TRBV19|-
CATKPQTGAGQPQHF
TGTGCCACAAAACCACAGACAGGCGCGGGTCAGCCCCAGCATTTT
>many|TRBJ2-2|TRBV6-1|-
CASIGRGHANTGELFF
TGTGCCAGCATCGGCAGGGGACACGCGAACACCGGGGAGCTGTTTTTT
>-|TRBJ1-2|TRBV15|TRBD1
CATGEGAWNYGYTF
TGTGCCACCGGGGAGGGGGCGTGGAACTATGGCTACACCTTC
>many|TRBJ2-1|TRBV12-3/TRBV12-4|TRBD1
CASSVTGGSYNEQFF
TGTGCCAGCAGTGTCACAGGGGGCTCCTACAATGAGCAGTTCTTC
>many|TRBJ1-2|TRBV27|-
CASSDGPSGYTF
TGTGCCAGCTCCGACGGACCTAGTGGCTACACCTTC
>once|TRBJ1-5|TRBV7-9|-
CASSFGLGPSQPQHF
TGTGCCAGCAGCTTTGGCCTCGGCCCAAGTCAGCCCCAGCATTTT
>-|TRBJ1-1|TRBV3-1|TRBD1
CASSRWDRNTEAFF
TGTGCCAGCAGCCGGTGGGACAGGAACACTGAAGCTTTCTTT
>few|TRBJ2-7|TRBV30|-
CAWSHGQGPYEQYF
TGTGCCTGGAGCCATGGGCAGGGACCCTACGAGCAGTACTTC
>-|TRBJ2-7|TRBV27|-
CASSPLHAPEGHEQYF
TGTGCCAGCAGTCCCCTACATGCTCCGGAAGGCCACGAGCAGTACTTC
>-|TRBJ2-7|TRBV5-1|-
CASSPEVPGRGEREQYF
TGCGCCAGCAGCCCTGAGGTCCCGGGACGAGGGGAGAGAGAGCAGTACTTC
>few|TRBJ1-6|TRBV6-5|TRBD1
CASSYSGEGANSPLHF
TGTGCCAGCAGTTACTCTGGAGAGGGGGCAAATTCACCCCTCCACTTT